This TCR beta chain was observed in a study of human T cells and chemical hapten exposure. Study summary: Upper-back patches of 0.01% DPC were read at 6 days. TCR yield per sample varied, mainly due to pooled library volumes.

Looked up from germline, CDR1 is WSHSY and CDR2 is SAAADI. This CDR3 comprises 14 residues. The ends lost 6 bases at V and 7 bases at J; junction bases unmatched: 8. This clonotype was found many times. The time point here: patch test 1, 2 weeks after DPC sensitization. Indicated treatment: therapeutic diphenylcyclopropenone sensitization with weekly scalp DPC. The library attached unique molecular identifiers to individual cDNA molecules. TCRdb reanalysed the RACE reads using MiXCR and keeps one entry per CDR3 protein. The sample has 150,000 to 200,000 distinct CDR3 sequences, roughly 15% seen once; the top ten hold less than 2%.

The clonotype comes from a woman in her twenties or thirties with alopecia areata. Some clones in this sample may be carry-over from other donors' samples. J is TRBJ2-3 and V is TRBV10-2; 9 bases align to TRBD2. Sequencing was performed on whole blood, taken in connection with sensitization to the hapten diphenylcyclopropenone (DPC). CDR3 nucleotide sequence: TGCGCCAGCAGCACTCTAGCGGGGACGCATACGCAGTATTTT. It encodes CASSTLAGTHTQYF.